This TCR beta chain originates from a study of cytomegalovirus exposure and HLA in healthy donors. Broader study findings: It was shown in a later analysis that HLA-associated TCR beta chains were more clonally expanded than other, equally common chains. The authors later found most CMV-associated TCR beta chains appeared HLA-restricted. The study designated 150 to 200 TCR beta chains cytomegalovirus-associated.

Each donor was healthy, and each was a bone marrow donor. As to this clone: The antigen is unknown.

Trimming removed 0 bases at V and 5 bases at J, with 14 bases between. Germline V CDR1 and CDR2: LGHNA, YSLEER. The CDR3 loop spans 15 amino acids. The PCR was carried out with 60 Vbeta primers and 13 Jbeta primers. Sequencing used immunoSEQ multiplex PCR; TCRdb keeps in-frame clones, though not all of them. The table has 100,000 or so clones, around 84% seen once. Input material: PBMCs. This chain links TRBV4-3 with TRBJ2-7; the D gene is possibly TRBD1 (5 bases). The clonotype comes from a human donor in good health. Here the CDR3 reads CASSQDGNRMNEQYF. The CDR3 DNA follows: TGCGCCAGCAGCCAAGATGGGAACAGGATGAACGAGCAGTACTTC.